One and the same sample provided the 31 T cell receptor beta chains below, sequenced in a study of shared clonotypes between healthy human individuals. Sequencing was performed with immunoSEQ multiplex PCR; in TCRdb, only in-frame clones are kept and a portion is missing. The sample carries about 2 million clones, about 95% recorded once. CD45RO-negative, CCR7-selected cells formed the naive CD8 fraction, which excluded terminally differentiated effector memory CD45RA+ cells. The sample was naive CD8+ T cells sorted from blood. All receptors derive from a man aged 18 to 35 in good health.

The J gene is TRBJ1-2, the V gene TRBV6-6, with 8 bases fitting TRBD1. V was pared by 3 bases and J by 6 bases, with 6 bases of the junction left unmatched. CDR1 MNHNY and CDR2 SVGAGI come from the germline V gene (reference sequence). The CDR3 totals 14 residues. The CDR3, as DNA: TGTGCCAGCAGTTATGTTTCGGACAGGGATGGCTACACCTTC. Its protein is CASSYVSDRDGYTF.

As regards this clone: Other DNA variants within this sample encode the same CDR3. The V call is TRBV6-5, the J call TRBJ2-7; D might be TRBD1 (5 bases). The germline V and J ends were trimmed by 2 bases and 3 bases, with 11 bases remaining between them. In germline, CDR1 is MNHEY, CDR2 SVGAGI. The length of the CDR3 is 14 residues. The CDR3 sequence: CASSYGRASYEQYF. CDR3 sequence (DNA): TGTGCCAGCAGTTACGGCAGGGCGAGCTACGAGCAGTACTTC.

This clone came up once. V and J are TRBV19 and TRBJ2-1; TRBD1 aligns across 9 bases. Germline lookup yields CDR1 LNHDA and CDR2 SQIVND (reference sequence). This CDR3 has 15 amino acids. V lost 7 bases, J lost 6 bases, and 10 bases stayed unmatched. The CDR3 DNA reads as TGTGCCAGTACCGCAGTCGGGACAGGGCTCAATGAGCAGTTCTTC. It encodes CASTAVGTGLNEQFF.

This chain connects TRBV6-5 to TRBJ1-3; D gene uncertain. CDR1 and CDR2 from the germline V gene are MNHEY and SVGAGI. Between the trimmed V and J ends, which lost 6 bases and 0 bases, there was a span of 3 bases. The CDR3 covers 12 residues. The CDR3 here is CASRTSGNTIYF. In DNA, the CDR3 is TGTGCCAGCAGGACCTCTGGAAACACCATATATTTT.

The genes are TRBV4-2 and TRBJ2-7, with D perhaps matching TRBD2 (5 bases). The V end lost 4 bases, the J end lost 1 base, and 14 bases lay between the germline ends. CDR3 length: 15 residues. The germline CDR1 and CDR2 sequences are LGHNA and YNFKEQ. The CDR3 sequence: CASSPPGKISYEQYF. CDR3 DNA sequence: TGTGCCAGCAGCCCCCCCGGGAAGATATCCTACGAGCAGTACTTC.

The chain joins TRBV25-1 to TRBJ2-2; D remains unclear. V lost 9 bases and J 8 bases, leaving 7 bases between the germline ends. This CDR3 is 10 amino acids long. Germline V lookup: CDR1 MGHDK, CDR2 SYGVNS. CDR3 DNA: TGTGCCAGTCAGAGAGGGGAGCTGTTTTTT. Its translation: CASQRGELFF.

This chain connects TRBV7-8 to TRBJ1-5, with 7 bases fitting TRBD1. The length of the CDR3 is 16 residues. The V segment lost 1 base and the J segment 5 bases; nucleotides outside the gene matches: 8. In germline, CDR1 is SGHVS, CDR2 FQNEAQ. In DNA form, the CDR3 reads TGTGCCAGCAGCTTAGGCAACACAGGGGTCCATCAGCCCCAGCATTTT. Translated, it gives CASSLGNTGVHQPQHF.

The V call is TRBV9, the J call TRBJ2-1; D is undetermined. With 1 base removed from V and 7 bases from J, the gap between germline ends came to 6 bases. CDR1 and CDR2 from the germline V gene are SGDLS and YYNGEE. The CDR3 has 12 residues. Here the CDR3 DNA reads TGTGCCAGCAGCGTATCGGAAAATGAGCAGTTCTTC. Encoded protein: CASSVSENEQFF. The variable domain in full, with the rest retrieved from reference TRBV9 and TRBJ2-1, is DSGVTQTPKHLITATGQRVTLRCSPRSGDLSVYWYQQSLDQGLQFLIQYYNGEERAKGNILERFSAQQFPDLHSELNLSSLELGDSALYFCASSVSENEQFFGPGTRLTVL.

In DNA form, the CDR3 reads TGTGCCAGCAGTTTGACAGGGGGCGGTCAGCCCCAGCATTTT. Amino acids: CASSLTGGGQPQHF. This chain joins TRBV28 and TRBJ1-5; 10 bases match TRBD1. In germline, CDR1 is MDHEN, CDR2 SYDVKM. The CDR3 length is 14 residues. Germline trimming cut 3 bases from V and 6 bases from J; bases unmatched to any gene: 2. The whole variable domain, filled in from reference TRBV28 and TRBJ1-5, reads DVKVTQSSRYLVKRTGEKVFLECVQDMDHENMFWYRQDPGLGLRLIYFSYDVKMKEKGDIPEGYSVSREKKERFSLILESASTNQTSMYLCASSLTGGGQPQHFGDGTRLSIL.

The chain carries TRBV5-4 and TRBJ2-5; D call uncertain. The length of the CDR3 is 12 residues. Deletions cut 1 base from V and 4 bases from J, with 5 bases between. Germline-derived CDR1 and CDR2 are SGHNT and YYREEE (reference sequence). The CDR3 sequence: CASSLNGETQYF. The CDR3 nucleotides are TGTGCCAGCAGCTTGAACGGAGAGACCCAGTACTTC.

The chain recombines TRBV16 with TRBJ1-4; TRBD1 agrees at 9 bases. CDR1 and CDR2 (germline): KGHSY, FQNENV. The CDR3 totals 15 residues. Unmatched junction bases numbered 1, after V lost 0 bases and J lost 5 bases. The CDR3 loop is CASSQSGTGNEKLFF. DNA for the CDR3: TGTGCCAGCAGCCAATCCGGGACAGGGAATGAAAAACTGTTTTTT.

The chain has TRBV15 and TRBJ2-7; 8 nucleotides line up with TRBD2. CDR1 is LNHNV, CDR2 YYDKDF, per germline (reference sequence). This CDR3 region has 16 residues. Trimming took 1 base from V and 2 from J; bases not matched to a gene: 7. Written as DNA, the CDR3 is TGTGCCACCAGCAGAGGTACTAGCGGAGTGGCCTACGAGCAGTACTTC. It yields the protein CATSRGTSGVAYEQYF. Complete variable domain (other parts from reference TRBV15 and TRBJ2-7): DAMVIQNPRYQVTQFGKPVTLSCSQTLNHNVMYWYQQKSSQAPKLLFHYYDKDFNNEADTPDNFQSRRPNTSFCFLDIRSPGLGDTAMYLCATSRGTSGVAYEQYFGPGTRLTVT.

The chain joins TRBV11-2 to TRBJ2-1, with 12 positions matching TRBD2. There are 16 residues in the CDR3. The J segment lost 8 bases and the V segment lost 0 bases, leaving 5 bases of the junction unmatched. The V gene's germline CDR1 is SGHAT and CDR2 FQNNGV. The CDR3 region has the DNA TGTGCCAGCAGCTTAGATGCTAGCGGGAGGGTGGATGAGCAGTTCTTC. Its protein product is CASSLDASGRVDEQFF.

The V and J genes are TRBV6-1 and TRBJ1-3; D is undetermined. The CDR3 has 15 amino acids. V was trimmed by 7 bases and J by 2 bases, leaving 15 bases between them. Germline values: CDR1 MNHNS, CDR2 SASEGT. CDR3 protein: CASTPGPEPGNTIYF. In nucleotides, the CDR3 is TGTGCCAGCACTCCGGGCCCCGAACCTGGAAACACCATATATTTT.

The rearrangement joins TRBV27 to TRBJ2-3; D perhaps matches TRBD1 (7 bases). The ends were cut back, 3 bases at V and 4 bases at J, with 20 bases in the middle. CDR3 length: 17 residues. Germline CDR1 is MNHEY and CDR2 is SMNVEV (reference sequence). This chain's CDR3 is CASSFSGGPGYADTQYF. The CDR3, as DNA: TGTGCCAGCAGTTTTTCAGGGGGGCCAGGGTACGCAGATACGCAGTATTTT.

The gene calls are TRBV5-4 and TRBJ2-7, with D possibly being TRBD1 (6 bases). From germline, CDR1 is SGHNT and CDR2 YYREEE (reference sequence). Deletions cut 4 bases from V and 1 base from J, with 15 bases between. This CDR3 is 15 amino acids long. The DNA for the CDR3 is TGTGCCAGCAGCCCCGGGGACATTCTTTCCTACGAGCAGTACTTC. It is translated as CASSPGDILSYEQYF. Full variable domain (outside the CDR3, taken from reference TRBV5-4 and TRBJ2-7): ETGVTQSPTHLIKTRGQQVTLRCSSQSGHNTVSWYQQALGQGPQFIFQYYREEENGRGNFPPRFSGLQFPNYSSELNVNALELDDSALYLCASSPGDILSYEQYFGPGTRLTVT.

The V call is TRBV7-9, the J call TRBJ2-7; 11 positions agree with TRBD1. After removal of 5 bases from V and 7 bases from J, the junction contained 13 bases not matched to a gene. Per germline, CDR1 SEHNR and CDR2 FQNEAQ (reference sequence). This CDR3 contains 16 residues. CDR3 bases: TGTGCCAGCAGCGCTCCCCCGGGGACAGGGGGTGGGGAGCAGTACTTC. Encoded protein: CASSAPPGTGGGEQYF. Drawing the rest from reference TRBV7-9 and TRBJ2-7, the complete variable domain is DTGVSQNPRHKITKRGQNVTFRCDPISEHNRLYWYRQTLGQGPEFLTYFQNEAQLEKSRLLSDRFSAERPKGSFSTLEIQRTEQGDSAMYLCASSAPPGTGGGEQYFGPGTRLTVT.

The rearrangement links TRBV2 to TRBJ2-3, with 10 bases that match TRBD2. The CDR3 sequence is 15 residues long. V lost 1 base to trimming and J lost 5 bases; unmatched junction nucleotides: 3. Germline-derived CDR1 and CDR2 are SNHLY and FYNNEI. CDR3 nucleotide sequence: TGTGCCAGCAGTGAAGGTAGCGGGGGGATAGATACGCAGTATTTT. Protein: CASSEGSGGIDTQYF.

This clone has just a few counts. Within the sample, other DNA sequences also encode this same CDR3. V usage is TRBV28 and J usage is TRBJ2-7, with D maybe TRBD2 (5 bases). Germline CDR1 reads MDHEN; CDR2 reads SYDVKM. Deletions cut 3 bases from V and 0 bases from J, with 9 bases between. This CDR3 has 14 residues. The CDR3 sequence: CASSLTGSSYEQYF. The CDR3 DNA reads as TGTGCCAGCAGTTTGACGGGGAGCTCCTACGAGCAGTACTTC.

The rearrangement links TRBV27 to TRBJ2-4, with D possibly being TRBD1 (6 bases). The CDR3 has 13 residues. In germline, CDR1 is MNHEY, CDR2 SMNVEV (reference sequence). Trimming stripped 0 bases from V and 7 bases from J, with 7 bases between. CDR3 sequence: CASSLSGQNIQYF. The CDR3 region has the DNA TGTGCCAGCAGTTTATCAGGACAGAACATTCAGTACTTC.

Comment on this clone: Since a much larger clone is just one base distant, this may be a read error. V usage is TRBV7-2 and J usage is TRBJ2-7; D unclear. The germline CDR1 and CDR2 sequences are SGHTA and FQGNSA. CDR3 length: 10 residues. Trimming removed 6 bases from V and 2 bases from J, with 2 bases in between. The CDR3 DNA reads as TGTGCCAGCAGTCCCTACGAGCAGTACTTC. It translates to CASSPYEQYF.

V gene TRBV6-5 combines with J gene TRBJ2-3; TRBD1 matches 9 bases. The J segment lost 2 bases and the V segment lost 4 bases, leaving 7 bases of the junction unmatched. CDR1 is MNHEY, CDR2 SVGAGI, per germline. There are 16 residues in the CDR3. The CDR3 loop is CASSWGQGGLTDTQYF. The CDR3 bases are TGTGCCAGCAGTTGGGGACAGGGTGGCCTCACAGATACGCAGTATTTT.

The chain uses TRBV9 and TRBJ2-3; 9 bases fit TRBD2. Germline trimming cut 0 bases from V and 4 bases from J; bases unmatched to any gene: 9. The CDR3 is 17 amino acids. Germline CDR1 reads SGDLS; CDR2 reads YYNGEE. This CDR3 is CASSVGASGTSADTQYF. The DNA for the CDR3 is TGTGCCAGCAGCGTAGGAGCTAGCGGGACTTCGGCAGATACGCAGTATTTT. Together with reference TRBV9 and TRBJ2-3, the CDR3 gives the full variable domain: DSGVTQTPKHLITATGQRVTLRCSPRSGDLSVYWYQQSLDQGLQFLIQYYNGEERAKGNILERFSAQQFPDLHSELNLSSLELGDSALYFCASSVGASGTSADTQYFGPGTRLTVL.

This clone was observed once. This sequence joins TRBV7-9 and TRBJ1-1, with D tentatively TRBD1 (5 bases). CDR3 length equals 17 residues. V lost 0 bases and J lost 3, with 17 bases in between. CDR1 is SEHNR and CDR2 is FQNEAQ in the germline V gene (reference sequence). In DNA form, the CDR3 reads TGTGCCAGCAGCTTAGCCCCAGCCGGGGCGATGGACACTGAAGCTTTCTTT. Translating gives CASSLAPAGAMDTEAFF.

V is TRBV6-5 and J is TRBJ2-1, with D possibly TRBD1 on 7 matching bases. CDR3 length: 15 residues. Germline CDR1 and CDR2: MNHEY and SVGAGI. The V end lost 6 bases, the J end lost 7 bases, and 19 bases lay between the germline ends. CDR3 amino acids: CASSPSEAGGNEQFF. The CDR3 DNA sequence: TGTGCCAGCAGCCCCTCTGAGGCAGGGGGGAATGAGCAGTTCTTC.

The chain couples TRBV13 to TRBJ2-2; 8 nucleotides align to TRBD2. CDR1 and CDR2 from the germline V gene are PRHDT and FYEKMQ (reference sequence). Germline trimming cut 4 bases from V and 4 bases from J; bases unmatched to any gene: 20. The CDR3 runs to 20 residues. The CDR3 sequence: CASSSARGLETSEATGELFF. CDR3 bases: TGTGCCAGCAGCTCCGCGCGAGGGTTAGAGACTAGCGAGGCCACCGGGGAGCTGTTTTTT.

J is TRBJ2-7 and V is TRBV7-2, with TRBD2 matching over 11 bases. J was trimmed by 5 bases and V by 0 bases; bases with no gene match: 6. Germline assignment: CDR1 SGHTA and CDR2 FQGNSA. The CDR3 is 16 amino acids. The CDR3 sequence: CASSLAGLAGGDEQYF. In DNA form, the CDR3 reads TGTGCCAGCAGCTTAGCGGGGCTAGCGGGAGGCGACGAGCAGTACTTC. Using reference TRBV7-2 and TRBJ2-7 for the parts outside the CDR3, the full variable domain is GAGVSQSPSNKVTEKGKDVELRCDPISGHTALYWYRQSLGQGLEFLIYFQGNSAPDKSGLPSDRFSAERTGGSVSTLTIQRTQQEDSAVYLCASSLAGLAGGDEQYFGPGTRLTVT.

The CDR3 here is CASRYRDRARVDYNEQFF. In nucleotides, the CDR3 is TGTGCCAGCAGGTACCGGGACAGGGCTCGAGTGGATTACAATGAGCAGTTCTTC. The chain has TRBV28 and TRBJ2-1; 9 nucleotides agree with TRBD1. The CDR3 contains 18 residues. Trimming at V came to 6 bases and at J to 4 bases, leaving 16 bases not matched to a gene. Germline V gene data show CDR1 as MDHEN and CDR2 as SYDVKM.

The gene calls are TRBV7-9 and TRBJ2-1; 10 nucleotides line up with TRBD2. CDR1 and CDR2 (germline): SEHNR, FQNEAQ (reference sequence). V lost 5 bases to trimming and J lost 2 bases; unmatched junction nucleotides: 9. The CDR3 runs to 17 residues. CDR3 in amino acids: CASSTPGTSDPYNEQFF. The DNA for the CDR3 is TGTGCCAGCAGCACCCCCGGGACTAGCGACCCCTACAATGAGCAGTTCTTC. The full variable domain, with the rest looked up from reference TRBV7-9 and TRBJ2-1, is DTGVSQNPRHKITKRGQNVTFRCDPISEHNRLYWYRQTLGQGPEFLTYFQNEAQLEKSRLLSDRFSAERPKGSFSTLEIQRTEQGDSAMYLCASSTPGTSDPYNEQFFGPGTRLTVL.

This chain connects TRBV7-9 to TRBJ2-5; D gene uncertain. Germline CDR1 SEHNR, CDR2 FQNEAQ (reference sequence). The CDR3 loop spans 14 amino acids. V gave up 5 bases and J gave up 3 bases, with 13 bases separating them. The chain's CDR3 is CASSDRTAEETQYF. The DNA for the CDR3 is TGTGCCAGCAGCGATAGGACGGCAGAAGAGACCCAGTACTTC.

The chain has TRBV7-2 and TRBJ1-1; TRBD1 might be the D (5 bases). Between the trimmed V and J ends, which lost 4 bases and 1 base, there was a span of 19 bases. Germline V CDR1 and CDR2: SGHTA, FQGNSA. The CDR3 length is 17 residues. CDR3 protein: CASSSLNPPGRNTEAFF. CDR3 sequence (DNA): TGTGCCAGCAGCTCGCTCAATCCCCCGGGACGGAACACTGAAGCTTTCTTT.